This T cell receptor (beta chain) emerged from a study of identifying expanded T cells in peripheral blood. Overall study results and limits: Across healthy donors, higher total template counts meant significantly greater roughly two-week count variance. Over about two and four weeks, about 17 and 20 clones changed, versus 1.2 between replicates.

Trimming took off 4 bases at V and 6 bases at J, with 9 bases between the two ends. This CDR3 has 12 amino acids. Germline CDR1 is SGHTA and CDR2 is FQGNSA. Worth noting for this clone: What it binds is unknown.

Sequencing was performed with immunoSEQ multiplex PCR; in TCRdb, only in-frame clones are kept and a portion is missing. The sample lists around 100,000 clones; over 70% were seen once. No infections or other immune events were documented during collection. The material sequenced was blood. The rearrangement links TRBV7-2 to TRBJ1-1; the D is unclear. The TCR originated in a person between 18 and 75 years old in good health. The CDR3 here is CASSYGRSEAFF. The CDR3 coding sequence is TGTGCCAGCAGCTACGGACGGTCTGAAGCTTTCTTT.